Presented here are 32 T cell receptor beta chains from one specimen sequenced in a study of CD8 T cells in ankylosing spondylitis. TCRdb reprocessed the 5' RACE reads with MiXCR, giving one entry per CDR3 protein. The sample includes some 250,000 distinct CDR3 sequences, around 11% of them seen just once. Sequenced: blood, either unsorted or a sorted T cell fraction (not recorded which). The receptors come from a male donor with ankylosing spondylitis or in good health (not recorded which).

The chain recombines TRBV7-3 with TRBJ2-3; D perhaps matches TRBD2 (5 bases). Per germline, CDR1 SGHTA and CDR2 FQGTGA. The CDR3 sequence is 14 residues long. The V end lost 4 bases, the J end lost 0 bases, and 8 bases lay between the germline ends. The CDR3 DNA sequence: TGTGCCAGCAGCTCCCTAGCTAGCACAGATACGCAGTATTTT. Encoded protein: CASSSLASTDTQYF.

This clonotype was counted many times. The chain is built from TRBV4-2 and TRBJ2-5; the match to TRBD2 covers 10 bases. The CDR3 totals 15 residues. The ends lost 2 bases at V and 5 bases at J; junction bases unmatched: 5. CDR1 and CDR2 from the germline V gene are LGHNA and YNFKEQ. Written as DNA, the CDR3 is TGTGCCAGCAGCCAACCGGGACTAGCGTCCGAGACCCAGTACTTC. It is translated as CASSQPGLASETQYF.

This clonotype was seen many times. The V gene is TRBV29-1, the J gene TRBJ2-7; 8 nucleotides line up with TRBD1. The CDR3 has 13 residues. Germline loops: CDR1 SQVTM, CDR2 ANQGSEA. The V gene end was trimmed by 7 bases and the J gene end by 6 bases; junction bases not matched to a gene: 11. The CDR3 is CSARTGRSPEQYF. The CDR3 DNA reads TGCAGCGCACGGACAGGGAGGTCTCCCGAGCAGTACTTC.

In its sample, this clonotype was seen many times. At one of its ends the junction is not consistent with the germline gene, which may arise from a read error. This chain links TRBV12-3 or TRBV12-4 with TRBJ2-5; D uncertain. The CDR3 is made up of 12 amino acids. CDR3 in amino acids: CASRLDGETQYF. The CDR3 DNA reads as TGTGCCAGCAGGTTAGATGGTGAGACCCAGTACTTC.

This clonotype showed up just a few times. J is TRBJ1-2 and V is TRBV12-3 or TRBV12-4; 8 bases match TRBD1. The ends lost 6 bases at V and 4 bases at J; junction bases unmatched: 4. CDR3 length: 13 residues. The CDR3 loop reads CASRDRVSYGYTF. The CDR3 nucleotides are TGTGCCAGCAGGGACAGGGTTAGCTATGGCTACACCTTC.

This clonotype was counted at least ten times. This rearrangement joins TRBV4-1 to TRBJ1-2, with D possibly TRBD1 on 5 matching bases. This CDR3 spans 15 amino acids. Trimming left V 5 bases short and J 13 bases short, with 26 bases between. CDR1 is MGHRA, CDR2 YSYEKL, per germline. The CDR3 is CASSLVGGPASGGTF. Here the CDR3 DNA reads TGCGCCAGCAGCTTGGTAGGAGGACCAGCTAGTGGGGGCACCTTC.

At least ten counts were recorded for this clonotype. The rearrangement joins TRBV20-1 to TRBJ2-1, with D perhaps TRBD2 (6 bases). Germline V gene sequence: CDR1 DFQATT, CDR2 SNEGSKA (reference sequence). V lost 5 bases and J lost 2, with 19 bases in between. The CDR3 has 16 amino acids. Here the CDR3 reads CSAVNAIERAYNEQFF. The CDR3 DNA reads TGCAGTGCTGTAAACGCTATCGAGCGGGCCTACAATGAGCAGTTCTTC.

This clonotype has at least ten counts. The gene calls are TRBV7-2 and TRBJ2-3; 13 nucleotides align to TRBD2. With 7 bases clipped from V and 5 bases from J, the junction kept 9 bases outside the gene matches. Per the germline V gene, CDR1 is SGHTA and CDR2 is FQGNSA. The CDR3 totals 16 residues. CDR3 bases: TGTGCCAGCAACCCTAGGACTAGCGGGAGTGGAGATACGCAGTATTTT. Translated, it gives CASNPRTSGSGDTQYF.

This clonotype was recorded many times. J is TRBJ2-7 and V is TRBV7-8; D unresolved. The CDR3 totals 17 residues. Trimming removed 4 bases at V and 0 bases at J, with 19 bases between. Germline V gene lookup returns CDR1 SGHVS and CDR2 FQNEAQ. CDR3: CASSSWTSLPASYEQYF. Written as DNA, the CDR3 is TGTGCCAGCAGCTCATGGACCTCCCTGCCTGCCTCCTACGAGCAGTACTTC.

The rearrangement joins TRBV11-2 to TRBJ1-1; no clear D gene. Trimming took off 5 bases at V and 5 bases at J, with 27 bases between the two ends. The germline gives CDR1 SGHAT, CDR2 FQNNGV. The CDR3 extends over 18 amino acids. The CDR3 loop is CASSPKGFFRFRETEAFF. Written as DNA, the CDR3 is TGTGCCAGCAGCCCAAAGGGATTTTTTAGGTTCCGTGAGACTGAAGCTTTCTTT.

This clonotype was recorded many times. The genes are TRBV3-1 and TRBJ2-5, with 13 bases identical to TRBD2. Germline V gene sequence: CDR1 LGHDT, CDR2 YNNKEL (reference sequence). The CDR3 length is 14 residues. Trimming removed 8 bases from V and 2 bases from J; junction bases left unmatched: 2. This CDR3 reads CASGGLAGQETQYF. For the CDR3, the DNA is TGTGCCAGCGGGGGACTAGCGGGACAAGAGACCCAGTACTTC.

The table lists this clonotype with a few counts. This chain joins TRBV7-9 and TRBJ2-5; TRBD2 is a possible D gene (5 bases). Germline loops: CDR1 SEHNR, CDR2 FQNEAQ (reference sequence). The CDR3 is made up of 16 amino acids. V was shortened by 0 bases and J by 2 bases, with 13 bases between the two germline ends. The CDR3 DNA is TGTGCCAGCAGCTTAGCGGAGGACGGGGAACAAGAGACCCAGTACTTC. Translated: CASSLAEDGEQETQYF.

The chain employs TRBV2 and TRBJ2-5; D tentatively fits TRBD1 or TRBD2 (5 bases each). V was clipped by 10 bases and J by 5 bases, with 17 bases between them. Per the germline V gene, CDR1 is SNHLY and CDR2 is FYNNEI. CDR3 length equals 13 residues. For the CDR3, the DNA is TGTGCCACCCGGGACGCCTCTCGGGAGACCCAGTACTTC. This sequence encodes CATRDASRETQYF.

In its sample, this clonotype was seen many times. V gene TRBV27 combines with J gene TRBJ2-2; D may correspond to TRBD1 or TRBD2 (6 bases each). This CDR3 has 14 amino acids. Trimming left V 7 bases short and J 7 bases short, with 16 bases between. Per germline, CDR1 MNHEY and CDR2 SMNVEV (reference sequence). This CDR3 reads CASTPWGADGELFF. CDR3 DNA: TGTGCCAGCACCCCCTGGGGGGCCGACGGGGAGCTGTTTTTT.

This clonotype was found a few times. The chain has TRBV18 and TRBJ1-2; D unclear. The CDR3 runs to 11 residues. CDR1 is KGHSH, CDR2 LQKENI, per germline. Deletions cut 2 bases from V and 6 bases from J, with 4 bases between. The CDR3 region is CASSPGDGYTF. Written as DNA, the CDR3 is TGTGCCAGCTCACCAGGGGATGGCTACACCTTC.

In its sample, this clonotype was seen many times. V usage is TRBV27 and J usage is TRBJ2-3; D gene uncertain. Germline V gene sequence: CDR1 MNHEY, CDR2 SMNVEV (reference sequence). With 0 bases removed from V and 1 base from J, the gap between germline ends came to 8 bases. The CDR3 is made up of 15 amino acids. CDR3 protein: CASSLSGGGTDTQYF. In DNA form, the CDR3 reads TGTGCCAGCAGTTTATCTGGCGGTGGCACAGATACGCAGTATTTT.

This clonotype showed up many times. V usage is TRBV27 and J usage is TRBJ2-3; TRBD1 agrees at 11 bases. V dropped 6 bases and J dropped 7; count of bases not matched to a gene: 6. This CDR3 comprises 14 residues. Germline V gives CDR1 MNHEY, CDR2 SMNVEV (reference sequence). The CDR3 reads CASRRTGGINTQYF. CDR3 in DNA: TGTGCCAGCAGGCGGACAGGGGGCATAAATACGCAGTATTTT.

The genes are TRBV7-2 and TRBJ2-2; D perhaps matches TRBD2 (6 bases). The V end was cut by 7 bases, the J end by 2 bases, with 17 bases between. The CDR3 is 16 amino acids. Germline V CDR1 and CDR2: SGHTA, FQGNSA. CDR3 nucleotides: TGTGCCAGCACCCTAAGGAGGGCTAGCAACACCGGGGAGCTGTTTTTT. It yields the protein CASTLRRASNTGELFF.

This clonotype was observed at least ten times. This rearrangement joins TRBV5-6 to TRBJ2-2; perhaps TRBD2 as D (7 bases). V dropped 1 base and J dropped 4 bases, with 14 bases sitting between them. Germline values: CDR1 SGHDT, CDR2 YYEEEE. CDR3 length: 16 residues. The CDR3 nucleotides read TGTGCCAGCAGCTTGTGGCGGGGGCTAAGCACCGGGGAGCTGTTTTTT. It specifies CASSLWRGLSTGELFF.

The sample holds many counts of this clonotype. This chain links TRBV12-3 or TRBV12-4 with TRBJ2-5; unclear D gene. Deletions cut 4 bases from V and 4 bases from J, with 13 bases between. The CDR3 consists of 14 residues. In nucleotides, the CDR3 is TGTGCCAGCAGTTCCCGTGGTAGCTTAGAGACCCAGTACTTC. This gives the protein CASSSRGSLETQYF.

The sample holds many counts of this clonotype. As DNA, the CDR3 is TGTGCCAGCAGCCAAGATTCACATGAGCAGTTCTTC. This translates into CASSQDSHEQFF. The chain links TRBV3-1 to TRBJ2-1; D unclear. CDR1 is LGHDT and CDR2 is YNNKEL in the germline V gene (reference sequence). CDR3 size: 12 residues. The germline V and J ends were trimmed by 0 bases and 8 bases, with 5 bases remaining between them.

This clonotype was counted a few times. V gene TRBV5-1 combines with J gene TRBJ2-6; D could derive from TRBD1 or TRBD2 (6 bases each). Germline V gives CDR1 SGHRS, CDR2 YFSETQ. The CDR3 spans 15 residues. Deletions cut 6 bases from V and 0 bases from J, with 10 bases between. Here the CDR3 DNA reads TGCGCCAGCAAGGGGGGCGCCTCTGGGGCCAACGTCCTGACTTTC. Its protein is CASKGGASGANVLTF.

The table lists this clonotype with many counts. The rearrangement links TRBV20-1 to TRBJ2-7; the D gene could be TRBD1 or TRBD2 (6 bases each). The V end lost 2 bases, the J end lost 5 bases, and 16 bases lay between the germline ends. The CDR3 runs to 14 residues. Germline CDR1 reads DFQATT; CDR2 reads SNEGSKA (reference sequence). The CDR3 bases are TGCAGTGCTAGACAAACTACGGGGGCCCACGAGCAGTACTTC. Translation gives CSARQTTGAHEQYF.

This clonotype has just a few counts. This chain links TRBV11-3 with TRBJ2-7; 10 bases agree with TRBD1. With V trimmed by 4 bases and J by 7 bases, 10 bases remained unmatched. The CDR3 totals 15 residues. CDR1 is SGHNT, CDR2 YENEEA, per germline. The CDR3 reads CASSSTRTGGGEQYF. The CDR3 DNA reads TGTGCCAGCAGCTCGACACGGACAGGGGGGGGAGAGCAGTACTTC.

This clonotype has a handful of counts. This rearrangement joins TRBV7-6 to TRBJ1-2, with D perhaps matching TRBD1 (6 bases). Trimming removed 5 bases from V and 3 bases from J, with 19 bases in between. This CDR3 spans 16 amino acids. Germline lookup yields CDR1 SGHVS and CDR2 FNYEAQ. The CDR3: CASSKTWGADDYGYTF. The CDR3 region has the DNA TGTGCCAGCAGCAAGACCTGGGGGGCCGACGACTATGGCTACACCTTC.

This clonotype was counted between two and nine times. This chain uses TRBV11-2 with TRBJ2-7, with TRBD1 identical over 7 bases. The CDR3 has 17 residues. Unmatched junction bases numbered 14, after V lost 4 bases and J lost 2 bases. The germline V gene encodes CDR1 SGHAT and CDR2 FQNNGV. As DNA, the CDR3 is TGTGCCAGCAGCTCCGGTCCCTATTCAGGGGGAACCTACGAGCAGTACTTC. Translated: CASSSGPYSGGTYEQYF.

There are many counts of this clonotype. The chain links TRBV5-1 to TRBJ1-4; 8 positions match TRBD1. The CDR3 totals 15 residues. V trimming: 4 bases; J trimming: 3 bases; junction bases outside the gene matches: 5. The V gene's germline CDR1 is SGHRS and CDR2 YFSETQ. Written as DNA, the CDR3 is TGCGCCAGCAGCCCGAGACAGGGGTCTAATGAAAAACTGTTTTTT. This encodes CASSPRQGSNEKLFF. Full variable domain (remainder filled in from reference TRBV5-1 and TRBJ1-4): KAGVTQTPRYLIKTRGQQVTLSCSPISGHRSVSWYQQTPGQGLQFLFEYFSETQRNKGNFPGRFSGRQFSNSRSEMNVSTLELGDSALYLCASSPRQGSNEKLFFGSGTQLSVL.

This clonotype was observed at least ten times. V and J are TRBV9 and TRBJ1-3, with D hard to call. V shed 3 bases and J shed 5 bases, with 9 bases lying between them. The CDR3 loop spans 13 amino acids. Germline V gene lookup returns CDR1 SGDLS and CDR2 YYNGEE. The CDR3 spells CASSAPPRNTIYF. CDR3 DNA: TGTGCCAGCAGCGCTCCCCCGCGAAACACCATATATTTT.

The gene calls are TRBV11-2 and TRBJ2-3; D remains ambiguous. The germline CDR1 and CDR2 sequences are SGHAT and FQNNGV. V was clipped by 2 bases and J by 5 bases, with 14 bases between them. The CDR3 is made up of 15 amino acids. CDR3 amino acids: CASSLTQPGVDTQYF. In DNA, the CDR3 is TGTGCCAGCAGCTTAACCCAGCCCGGTGTAGATACGCAGTATTTT.

This clonotype was counted a few times. The chain couples TRBV5-1 to TRBJ1-4; D unresolved. Trimming took off 0 bases at V and 5 bases at J, with 8 bases between the two ends. The CDR3 is 14 residues long. Germline assignment: CDR1 SGHRS and CDR2 YFSETQ. The CDR3: CASSLDGLNEKLFF. The CDR3, as DNA: TGCGCCAGCAGCTTGGACGGCTTAAATGAAAAACTGTTTTTT.

This clonotype was observed many times. CDR3 bases: TGCGCCAGCAGCTTGGAAGGTTGGAACACAGGCAACATCGCTAGAAAACTGTTTTTT. Translating it yields CASSLEGWNTGNIARKLFF. The V call is TRBV5-1, the J call TRBJ1-4, with D possibly TRBD1 on 5 matching bases. CDR1 is SGHRS, CDR2 YFSETQ, per germline. V was shortened by 0 bases and J by 10 bases, with 28 bases between the two germline ends. There are 19 residues in the CDR3.

This clonotype was recorded many times. CDR3 DNA: TGTGCCAGCAGCTTGGCAAGGGTGTATAGCACAGATACGCAGTATTTT. Translation: CASSLARVYSTDTQYF. The chain has TRBV5-5 and TRBJ2-3; D not resolved. Trimming cost V 0 bases and J 0 bases, with 11 bases left between them. CDR3 length: 16 residues. Germline-derived CDR1 and CDR2 are SGHKS and YYEKEE (reference sequence).